This T cell receptor beta chain was identified in a study of cytomegalovirus exposure and HLA in healthy donors. The study's findings and limits: Apparent HLA restriction characterized most CMV-associated TCR beta chains in a later analysis. Later analysis associated a missense DCLRE1C variant with TCR beta V- and J-gene trimming.

The PCR was carried out with 60 Vbeta primers and 13 Jbeta primers. Assay: immunoSEQ multiplex PCR; the TCRdb copy retains only in-frame clones and omits some. The data hold about 180,000 clones, with 82% observed a single time. Worth noting for this clone: Its antigen remains unknown.

The receptor was isolated from a woman in her 50s in good health and CMV-seronegative. Specimen: PBMCs.

The CDR3 sequence is CASSLWDKREKLFF. CDR3 nucleotides: TGCGCCAGCAGTTTGTGGGACAAGCGTGAAAAACTGTTTTTT. V gene TRBV23-1 combines with J gene TRBJ1-4, with D maybe TRBD1 (6 bases). TRBV23-1 is an ORF, with its function uncertain. V shed 5 bases and J shed 7 bases, with 14 bases lying between them. The CDR3 has 14 amino acids.